One sample yielded the 3 T cell receptor beta chains listed below, sequenced in a study of tumor and adjacent non-tumor tissue in lung cancer. Three rounds of nested PCR, following a modified ARM-PCR protocol, produced the TCRbeta library. TCRdb re-analysed the multiplex PCR reads in MiXCR, keeping a single row per CDR3 protein. In the table there are 85,000 to 130,000 distinct CDR3 sequences, more than 55% of which are singletons. RNA was extracted from bulk tissue without any cell sorting. More than 3 cm separated this lung sample from the edge of the tumor. The sequenced sample was distant non-tumor lung tissue. Receptors originate from a man aged 30 to 39 with non-small cell lung cancer.

The J gene is TRBJ2-1, the V gene TRBV20-1; 10 bases map to TRBD1. CDR3 length equals 17 residues. Unmatched junction bases numbered 19, after V lost 5 bases and J lost 9 bases. From germline, CDR1 is DFQATT and CDR2 SNEGSKA (reference sequence). In DNA form, the CDR3 reads TGCAGTGCTGCCGGGACAGGGGCTTACTATTCCCACATTGAGCAGTTCTTC. Its protein product is CSAAGTGAYYSHIEQFF.

At least ten counts were recorded for this clonotype. This chain connects TRBV24-1 to TRBJ2-1; tentative D call: TRBD1 (6 bases). CDR1 and CDR2 (germline): KGHDR, SFDVKD. The CDR3 contains 13 residues. Trimming removed 2 bases from V and 9 bases from J, with 10 bases in between. CDR3 loop: CATSDSIGGEQFF. The CDR3 nucleotides read TGTGCCACCAGTGATTCGATAGGGGGTGAGCAGTTCTTC.

With regard to this clonotype: Germline and junction disagree at one end, which may indicate a read error. The V gene is TRBV4-1, the J gene TRBJ2-3; D perhaps matches TRBD2 (5 bases). Germline V lookup: CDR1 MGHRA, CDR2 YSYEKL. The CDR3 has 15 amino acids. Here the CDR3 DNA reads TGTGCCAGCAGCCGGCTAGTGGGAGTGGCAGATACGCAGTATTTT. Translated, it gives CASSRLVGVADTQYF.